Listed below are T cell receptor beta chains from one sample, sequenced in a study of T cells in Graves' hyperthyroidism and ophthalmopathy. Via MiXCR, TCRdb re-called the multiplex PCR reads, giving one row per CDR3 protein. The sample has about 400,000 distinct CDR3 sequences, about 15% seen once. The sample comprised blood. Receptors were obtained from a man aged 18-30 years with Graves' ophthalmopathy. CDR3s include the opening cysteine and the closing phenylalanine or tryptophan. Fields, in order: clone size, CDR3 length, D gene, V gene, J gene, CDR3 protein, CDR3 DNA. D genes are given only for firm matches. Rows may omit the clone size; those that give it use once, few, many or a size class.

clone_size: -
cdr3_length: 17
d_call: -
v_call: TRBV20-1
j_call: TRBJ2-2
cdr3_aa: CSAKGGGRGSNTGELFF
cdr3_nt: TGCAGTGCTAAGGGGGGGGGCAGGGGTTCGAACACCGGGGAGCTGTTTTTT

clone_size: -
cdr3_length: 16
d_call: -
v_call: TRBV18
j_call: TRBJ2-7
cdr3_aa: CASSLGTVGGAYEQYF
cdr3_nt: TGTGCCAGCTCTCTGGGGACGGTCGGTGGGGCGTACGAGCAGTACTTC

clone_size: many
cdr3_length: 18
d_call: -
v_call: TRBV6-5
j_call: TRBJ2-1
cdr3_aa: CASNYSPLPSSSYNEQFF
cdr3_nt: TGTGCCAGCAATTACTCGCCCCTACCCTCGTCGAGCTACAATGAGCAGTTCTTC

clone_size: many
cdr3_length: 15
d_call: -
v_call: TRBV7-6
j_call: TRBJ1-3
cdr3_aa: CASSPAGSGGNTIYF
cdr3_nt: TGTGCCAGCAGCCCAGCCGGGAGCGGTGGAAACACCATATATTTT

clone_size: many
cdr3_length: 14
d_call: TRBD1
v_call: TRBV18
j_call: TRBJ1-1
cdr3_aa: CASSPDRGYTEAFF
cdr3_nt: TGTGCCAGCTCACCAGACAGGGGTTACACTGAAGCTTTCTTT

clone_size: -
cdr3_length: 14
d_call: TRBD1
v_call: TRBV2
j_call: TRBJ2-5
cdr3_aa: CASNRDRVEETQYF
cdr3_nt: TGTGCCAGCAATAGGGACAGGGTCGAAGAGACCCAGTACTTC

clone_size: -
cdr3_length: 16
d_call: TRBD1
v_call: TRBV7-9
j_call: TRBJ2-5
cdr3_aa: CASSFVGTGVGETQYF
cdr3_nt: TGTGCCAGCAGCTTCGTTGGGACAGGGGTAGGAGAGACCCAGTACTTC

clone_size: few
cdr3_length: 15
d_call: TRBD2
v_call: TRBV4-1
j_call: TRBJ2-7
cdr3_aa: CASSPFAGGTYEQYF
cdr3_nt: TGCGCCAGCAGCCCCTTTGCGGGAGGGACCTACGAGCAGTACTTC

clone_size: many
cdr3_length: 14
d_call: -
v_call: TRBV20-1
j_call: TRBJ2-7
cdr3_aa: CSAFVAGVDYEQYF
cdr3_nt: TGCAGTGCTTTTGTGGCGGGTGTAGACTACGAGCAGTACTTC

clone_size: -
cdr3_length: 15
d_call: TRBD1
v_call: TRBV27
j_call: TRBJ1-2
cdr3_aa: CASSFGQGAFYGYTF
cdr3_nt: TGTGCCAGCAGCTTCGGACAGGGGGCTTTCTATGGCTACACCTTC

clone_size: many
cdr3_length: 13
d_call: -
v_call: TRBV10-1
j_call: TRBJ1-1
cdr3_aa: CASSGFPNTEAFF
cdr3_nt: TGCGCCAGCAGTGGATTCCCGAACACTGAAGCTTTCTTT

clone_size: many
cdr3_length: 15
d_call: TRBD1
v_call: TRBV5-1
j_call: TRBJ1-1
cdr3_aa: CASSLAIQGDTEAFF
cdr3_nt: TGCGCCAGCAGCTTAGCGATACAGGGGGACACTGAAGCTTTCTTT

clone_size: many
cdr3_length: 16
d_call: TRBD2
v_call: TRBV6-1
j_call: TRBJ2-1
cdr3_aa: CASSPRAGPIYNEQFF
cdr3_nt: TGTGCCAGCAGTCCGCGAGCGGGACCGATCTACAATGAGCAGTTCTTC

clone_size: many
cdr3_length: 15
d_call: TRBD2
v_call: TRBV29-1
j_call: TRBJ2-3
cdr3_aa: CSVELAGGSTDTQYF
cdr3_nt: TGCAGCGTTGAATTAGCGGGGGGTAGCACAGATACGCAGTATTTT

clone_size: many
cdr3_length: 16
d_call: TRBD2
v_call: TRBV7-8
j_call: TRBJ2-3
cdr3_aa: CASSTTTSGNTDTQYF
cdr3_nt: TGTGCCAGCAGCACCACCACTAGCGGGAACACAGATACGCAGTATTTT

clone_size: many
cdr3_length: 11
d_call: -
v_call: TRBV5-1
j_call: TRBJ2-7
cdr3_aa: CASSTNFEQYF
cdr3_nt: TGCGCCAGCAGCACCAATTTCGAGCAGTACTTC

clone_size: many
cdr3_length: 15
d_call: TRBD2
v_call: TRBV7-8
j_call: TRBJ2-7
cdr3_aa: CASSLGRTRYYEQYF
cdr3_nt: TGTGCCAGCAGCTTAGGAAGGACTAGGTACTACGAGCAGTACTTC

clone_size: -
cdr3_length: 17
d_call: TRBD2
v_call: TRBV13
j_call: TRBJ2-1
cdr3_aa: CASSSTWASGGRNEQFF
cdr3_nt: TGTGCCAGCAGCTCAACCTGGGCTAGCGGGGGGCGCAATGAGCAGTTCTTC

clone_size: few
cdr3_length: 14
d_call: -
v_call: TRBV20-1
j_call: TRBJ1-1
cdr3_aa: CSASGDSVNTEAFF
cdr3_nt: TGCAGTGCCTCAGGGGACTCTGTGAACACTGAAGCTTTCTTT

clone_size: -
cdr3_length: 13
d_call: -
v_call: TRBV12-3/TRBV12-4
j_call: TRBJ2-5
cdr3_aa: CASSQAVQETQYF
cdr3_nt: TGTGCCAGCAGCCAAGCGGTCCAAGAGACCCAGTACTTC

clone_size: many
cdr3_length: 17
d_call: TRBD1
v_call: TRBV30
j_call: TRBJ2-6
cdr3_aa: CAWSADRVRSGANVLTF
cdr3_nt: TGTGCCTGGAGTGCGGACAGGGTTCGCTCTGGGGCCAACGTCCTGACTTTC

clone_size: many
cdr3_length: 14
d_call: -
v_call: TRBV10-3
j_call: TRBJ1-1
cdr3_aa: CAINAGTRGTEAFF
cdr3_nt: TGTGCCATCAACGCCGGGACCCGGGGCACTGAAGCTTTCTTT

clone_size: -
cdr3_length: 15
d_call: -
v_call: TRBV6-2/TRBV6-3
j_call: TRBJ2-3
cdr3_aa: CASSPGDYRTDTQYF
cdr3_nt: TGTGCCAGCAGTCCCGGTGACTACCGCACAGATACGCAGTATTTT

clone_size: many
cdr3_length: 13
d_call: -
v_call: TRBV7-2
j_call: TRBJ2-1
cdr3_aa: CASSSPGRNEQFF
cdr3_nt: TGTGCCAGCAGCTCCCCCGGCCGCAATGAGCAGTTCTTC

clone_size: -
cdr3_length: 16
d_call: TRBD2
v_call: TRBV4-1
j_call: TRBJ2-2
cdr3_aa: CASSQLTSANTGELFF
cdr3_nt: TGCGCCAGCAGCCAGCTGACTAGCGCTAACACCGGGGAGCTGTTTTTT

clone_size: many
cdr3_length: 16
d_call: -
v_call: TRBV6-2/TRBV6-3
j_call: TRBJ2-3
cdr3_aa: CASSCRLRDCTDTQYF
cdr3_nt: TGTGCCAGCAGTTGTCGGTTGCGGGACTGCACAGATACGCAGTATTTT

clone_size: -
cdr3_length: 14
d_call: TRBD2
v_call: TRBV9
j_call: TRBJ2-1
cdr3_aa: CASSAGTTDNEQFF
cdr3_nt: TGTGCCAGCAGCGCCGGGACTACTGACAATGAGCAGTTCTTC

clone_size: -
cdr3_length: 13
d_call: -
v_call: TRBV24-1
j_call: TRBJ2-1
cdr3_aa: CATSDLRRNEQFF
cdr3_nt: TGTGCCACCAGTGATTTGCGGCGCAATGAGCAGTTCTTC

clone_size: many
cdr3_length: 16
d_call: -
v_call: TRBV30
j_call: TRBJ1-6
cdr3_aa: CAWSAPDPRSYSPLHF
cdr3_nt: TGTGCCTGGAGTGCCCCTGACCCACGGAGCTATTCACCCCTCCACTTT

clone_size: many
cdr3_length: 16
d_call: -
v_call: TRBV25-1
j_call: TRBJ2-3
cdr3_aa: CASSEQTIPRTDTQYF
cdr3_nt: TGTGCCAGCAGTGAACAGACAATTCCTCGCACAGATACGCAGTATTTT